These 20 T cell receptor beta chains share one sample of origin, sequenced in a study of T cells in Graves' hyperthyroidism and ophthalmopathy. Researchers took RNA transcripts and amplified the TCR beta CDR3 regions from them. During a first-round RT-PCR of the TCR CDR3, the HTBI primer set was used. One entry per CDR3 protein, called by TCRdb with MiXCR from the multiplex PCR reads. Of some 250,000 distinct CDR3 sequences listed, roughly 15% were seen once; the top ten hold 30% to 35%. The sequenced sample was blood. The origin of the receptors is a woman in her 50s with Graves' hyperthyroidism that later progressed to Graves' ophthalmopathy.

This clonotype was counted only a few times. A much larger clone sits a single nucleotide away, making a read error possible. The rearrangement links TRBV10-3 to TRBJ1-2; D remains unclear. Germline V gene lookup returns CDR1 ENHRY and CDR2 SYGVKD. The CDR3 is made up of 13 amino acids. The CDR3 protein is CAISGVANYGHTF. The CDR3 nucleotides are TGTGCCATCAGTGGAGTAGCTAACTATGGCCACACCTTC.

The genes are TRBV27 and TRBJ1-4, with no clear D. V dropped 5 bases and J dropped 0 bases, with 10 bases sitting between them. This CDR3 has 15 amino acids. Germline CDR1 and CDR2: MNHEY and SMNVEV (reference sequence). This CDR3 reads CASSRRSATNEKLFF. CDR3 DNA: TGTGCCAGCAGTCGTCGAAGTGCAACTAATGAAAAACTGTTTTTT.

This clonotype has only a few counts. The CDR3 DNA reads as TGTGCCTGGAGTCCGCCCCAGGGTTGGTTTACTGGCTACACCTTC. This gives the protein CAWSPPQGWFTGYTF. The J gene is TRBJ1-2, the V gene TRBV30; D perhaps matches TRBD1 (5 bases). The CDR3 extends over 15 amino acids. V dropped 2 bases and J dropped 7 bases, with 20 bases sitting between them. Per germline, CDR1 GTSNPN and CDR2 SVGIG (reference sequence).

In its sample, this clonotype was seen many times. This rearrangement joins TRBV5-1 to TRBJ2-7; D assignment may be TRBD1 or TRBD2 (5 bases each). The V gene lost 2 bases and the J gene lost 2 bases, with 11 bases spanning the gap. The V gene's germline CDR1 is SGHRS and CDR2 YFSETQ. This CDR3 has 14 residues. The CDR3 DNA sequence: TGCGCCAGCAGCTTCTTTGGGGGAACCTACGAGCAGTACTTC. The encoded protein is CASSFFGGTYEQYF.

V usage is TRBV5-5 and J usage is TRBJ2-7; a possible D gene is TRBD2 (6 bases). Germline V gives CDR1 SGHKS, CDR2 YYEKEE (reference sequence). This CDR3 region has 15 residues. Deletions cut 4 bases from V and 3 bases from J, with 17 bases between. CDR3 nucleotides: TGTGCCAGCAGCCCTGGGGGAGGAGGTTTCTACGAGCAGTACTTC. This sequence encodes CASSPGGGGFYEQYF.

This clonotype was found many times. The CDR3 region is CASSEGGLGGVGYTF. The DNA of the CDR3 is TGTGCCAGCAGTGAAGGAGGCTTAGGTGGGGTAGGCTACACCTTC. The chain is built from TRBV2 and TRBJ1-2; D is unclear. V was cut by 1 base and J by 8 bases, with 17 bases left in between. The CDR3 spans 15 residues. The germline V gene encodes CDR1 SNHLY and CDR2 FYNNEI.

This clonotype was seen many times. The gene calls are TRBV7-9 and TRBJ2-7, with TRBD2 matching 11 bases. CDR1 SEHNR and CDR2 FQNEAQ come from the germline V gene (reference sequence). CDR3 length: 17 residues. The V segment lost 5 bases and the J segment 1 base; nucleotides outside the gene matches: 10. CDR3 DNA: TGTGCCAGCAGCCCACGCACTAGCGGGAGCGGATCCTACGAGCAGTACTTC. Translating gives CASSPRTSGSGSYEQYF. Supplemented by reference TRBV7-9 and TRBJ2-7, the full variable domain reads DTGVSQNPRHKITKRGQNVTFRCDPISEHNRLYWYRQTLGQGPEFLTYFQNEAQLEKSRLLSDRFSAERPKGSFSTLEIQRTEQGDSAMYLCASSPRTSGSGSYEQYFGPGTRLTVT.

The table lists this clonotype with a few counts. The genes are TRBV14 and TRBJ2-1, with D possibly being TRBD1 or TRBD2 (5 bases each). The germline CDR1 and CDR2 sequences are SGHDN and FVKESK. CDR3 length equals 16 residues. V gave up 3 bases and J gave up 4 bases, with 16 bases separating them. As DNA, the CDR3 is TGTGCCAGCAGCCAGCACAGGATGGCGGGTTACAATGAGCAGTTCTTC. It yields the protein CASSQHRMAGYNEQFF.

This clonotype was counted at least ten times. The chain couples TRBV3-1 to TRBJ2-1; possible D gene TRBD2, 5 bases. Germline V gene lookup returns CDR1 LGHDT and CDR2 YNNKEL (reference sequence). Deletions cut 2 bases from V and 5 bases from J, with 13 bases between. The CDR3 has 15 amino acids. In DNA form, the CDR3 reads TGTGCCAGCAGCCAATGGCTAGCTCCCGACAATGAGCAGTTCTTC. Its translation: CASSQWLAPDNEQFF.

This clonotype has ten or more counts. The chain couples TRBV6-1 to TRBJ2-1; D remains ambiguous. With 11 bases removed from V and 0 bases from J, the gap between germline ends came to 20 bases. The CDR3 covers 16 residues. Germline V CDR1 and CDR2: MNHNS, SASEGT. CDR3 sequence (DNA): TGTGCCTGCCACACCCTTCCGGACCGCTCCTACAATGAGCAGTTCTTC. It yields the protein CACHTLPDRSYNEQFF.

The chain recombines TRBV18 with TRBJ1-5; D unclear. V lost 0 bases to trimming and J lost 1 base, with 10 bases between them. Per germline, CDR1 KGHSH and CDR2 LQKENI. The CDR3 loop spans 16 amino acids. The CDR3 DNA follows: TGTGCCAGCTCACCACCCGGAGCAGCGAGCAATCAGCCCCAGCATTTT. Translating it yields CASSPPGAASNQPQHF.

This chain connects TRBV30 to TRBJ2-3; 8 bases are shared with TRBD2. V lost 1 base, J lost 4 bases, and 13 bases stayed unmatched. The CDR3 covers 17 residues. The germline V gene encodes CDR1 GTSNPN and CDR2 SVGIG (reference sequence). This CDR3 is CAWSAGGGRKKADTQYF. DNA of the CDR3: TGTGCCTGGAGTGCTGGGGGCGGGAGGAAGAAAGCAGATACGCAGTATTTT.

This clonotype was detected ten times or more. The V call is TRBV20-1, the J call TRBJ2-7; D might be TRBD2 (6 bases). Looked up from germline, CDR1 is DFQATT and CDR2 is SNEGSKA (reference sequence). CDR3 length equals 13 residues. V was trimmed by 2 bases and J by 6 bases, leaving 14 bases between them. CDR3 coding DNA: TGCAGTGCTAGAAAACGACTAGACGGCGAGCAGTACTTC. Its translation: CSARKRLDGEQYF.

This sequence joins TRBV27 and TRBJ2-1; D unresolved. This CDR3 is 15 amino acids long. V dropped 2 bases and J dropped 0 bases, with 8 bases sitting between them. Germline CDR1 and CDR2: MNHEY and SMNVEV (reference sequence). The CDR3 region has the DNA TGTGCCAGCAGTTTACTGTCCGGCTCCTACAATGAGCAGTTCTTC. It yields the protein CASSLLSGSYNEQFF.

This clonotype was picked up many times. This chain connects TRBV2 to TRBJ1-1, with D possibly matching TRBD1 (6 bases). Deletions cut 4 bases from V and 0 bases from J, with 9 bases between. Per germline, CDR1 SNHLY and CDR2 FYNNEI. This CDR3 is 14 amino acids long. The CDR3 region is CASSAQGLNTEAFF. DNA for the CDR3: TGTGCCAGCAGTGCCCAGGGGTTGAACACTGAAGCTTTCTTT.

This clonotype was seen a few times. The genes are TRBV5-1 and TRBJ2-7, with 7 bases fitting TRBD2. Trimming cost V 6 bases and J 2 bases; bases outside gene matches: 8. From germline, CDR1 is SGHRS and CDR2 YFSETQ. CDR3 size: 14 residues. The CDR3 DNA sequence: TGCGCCAGCAATTCCGGGACTACCACCTACGAGCAGTACTTC. This encodes CASNSGTTTYEQYF.

This clonotype was observed a few times. CDR3 in amino acids: CASSVVGGMETQYF. The CDR3 nucleotides are TGTGCCAGCAGCGTAGTTGGGGGCATGGAGACCCAGTACTTC. V is TRBV9 and J is TRBJ2-5; D is possibly TRBD1 (6 bases). Germline values: CDR1 SGDLS, CDR2 YYNGEE. Trimming pared 0 bases from V and 5 bases from J, leaving 11 bases between. CDR3 length equals 14 residues. The complete variable domain, with remaining parts taken from reference TRBV9 and TRBJ2-5, reads DSGVTQTPKHLITATGQRVTLRCSPRSGDLSVYWYQQSLDQGLQFLIQYYNGEERAKGNILERFSAQQFPDLHSELNLSSLELGDSALYFCASSVVGGMETQYFGPGTRLLVL.

The V call is TRBV5-4, the J call TRBJ2-7, with 11 bases identical to TRBD2. V lost 2 bases to trimming and J lost 2 bases; unmatched junction nucleotides: 6. The CDR3 runs 16 residues. The germline CDR1 and CDR2 sequences are SGHNT and YYREEE (reference sequence). The CDR3 sequence is CASSFKGLADPYEQYF. The CDR3 bases are TGTGCCAGCAGCTTTAAGGGACTAGCGGACCCCTACGAGCAGTACTTC.

This clonotype was seen repeatedly, ten times or more. The chain links TRBV28 to TRBJ2-7, with 10 bases that match TRBD2. This CDR3 is 19 amino acids long. Per germline, CDR1 MDHEN and CDR2 SYDVKM. With 4 bases clipped from V and 6 bases from J, the junction kept 21 bases outside the gene matches. CDR3 coding DNA: TGTGCCAGCAGTTCTCCACAACCGGGACTAGCGATCAACGTTCTCGAGCAGTACTTC. Encoded protein: CASSSPQPGLAINVLEQYF.

The genes are TRBV5-1 and TRBJ2-2; a weak D match, TRBD2 (6 bases). In germline, CDR1 is SGHRS, CDR2 YFSETQ. The CDR3 is made up of 14 amino acids. The ends were cut back, 5 bases at V and 4 bases at J, with 12 bases in the middle. Here the CDR3 DNA reads TGCGCCAGCAGAAGGGACTTAGCCACCGGGGAGCTGTTTTTT. This codes for CASRRDLATGELFF.